The clone carrying this T cell receptor beta chain was recorded many times. The data originate from a study of T cells in Graves' hyperthyroidism and ophthalmopathy. V gave up 5 bases and J gave up 3 bases, with 14 bases separating them. CDR1 is MNHNS, CDR2 SASEGT, per germline. This CDR3 has 16 residues. Using RNA transcripts as the source, TCR beta CDR3 regions were amplified. HTBI primers were the set used in a first-round RT-PCR of the TCR CDR3. TCRdb processed the multiplex PCR reads anew with MiXCR; each CDR3 protein has one entry. The sample shows some 600,000 distinct CDR3 sequences, approximately 15% of them seen only once.

The chain recombines TRBV6-1 with TRBJ2-6; possibly TRBD1 or TRBD2 for D (5 bases each). The receptor comes from a woman in her thirties with Graves' hyperthyroidism that later progressed to Graves' ophthalmopathy. Sequenced material: blood. The CDR3 protein is CASSYEGQGGANVLTF. DNA of the CDR3: TGTGCCAGCAGTTACGAGGGGCAGGGTGGGGCCAACGTCCTGACTTTC.